Listed here are 10 T cell receptor beta chains from one sample, sequenced in a study of hypomethylating agent response in myelodysplastic syndrome. Sequencing was performed with immunoSEQ multiplex PCR; in TCRdb, only in-frame clones are kept and a portion is missing. The data show approximately 4,500 clones, about 87% seen once. This specimen was bone marrow, taken before or after starting hypomethylating agent treatment for myelodysplastic syndrome (not recorded which). The receptor set was obtained from a human donor with myelodysplastic syndrome.

This clone has just one count. The J gene is TRBJ2-7, the V gene TRBV10-2; D assignment may be TRBD1 or TRBD2 (6 bases each). Germline-derived CDR1 and CDR2 are WSHSY and SAAADI. The CDR3 has 14 residues. The ends were cut back, 4 bases at V and 6 bases at J, with 16 bases in the middle. In DNA, the CDR3 is TGCGCCAGCAGTGGGTTCGGCAGGGGAGGCGAGCAGTACTTC. Amino acid sequence: CASSGFGRGGEQYF.

The CDR3 bases are TGTGCCAGCAGCCTGCCGGGAGGGAATGAGCAGTACTTC. Translating gives CASSLPGGNEQYF. This chain connects TRBV7-2 to TRBJ2-7, with 8 bases lining up with TRBD2. This CDR3 has 13 amino acids. The germline gives CDR1 SGHTA, CDR2 FQGNSA. Unmatched junction bases numbered 7, after V lost 5 bases and J lost 7 bases.

The chain links TRBV5-4 to TRBJ2-5; D gene ambiguous. Trimming pared 1 base from V and 4 bases from J, leaving 17 bases between. The V gene's germline CDR1 is SGHNT and CDR2 YYREEE (reference sequence). The CDR3 totals 16 residues. CDR3 in amino acids: CASSLSLSGPVETQYF. CDR3 coding DNA: TGTGCCAGCAGCTTGTCCCTAAGTGGGCCGGTAGAGACCCAGTACTTC.

V gene TRBV5-1 combines with J gene TRBJ1-5, with D possibly being TRBD1 (5 bases). V shed 0 bases and J shed 7 bases, with 11 bases lying between them. This CDR3 comprises 14 residues. The germline V gene has CDR1 SGHRS and CDR2 YFSETQ. The CDR3 region has the DNA TGCGCCAGCAGCTTGGAGGGCCAGGGACAGCCCCAGCATTTT. As protein: CASSLEGQGQPQHF.

V is TRBV10-3 and J is TRBJ1-5, with 7 bases identical to TRBD1. V gave up 6 bases and J gave up 4 bases; unmatched junction bases: 9. Germline lookup yields CDR1 ENHRY and CDR2 SYGVKD. The CDR3 extends over 15 amino acids. In DNA form, the CDR3 reads TGTGCCATCAGCCCCGGACAGGATTCAAATCAGCCCCAGCATTTT. It yields the protein CAISPGQDSNQPQHF.

The chain links TRBV19 to TRBJ1-6; 8 positions agree with TRBD1. CDR3 length: 17 amino acids. J gave up 7 bases and V 1 base, and 9 bases lay outside the gene matches. Germline lookup yields CDR1 LNHDA and CDR2 SQIVND (reference sequence). CDR3 DNA: TGTGCCAGTAGTATAGCGGCAGGGGGCCTCGGCAATTCACCCCTCCACTTT. As protein: CASSIAAGGLGNSPLHF.

The chain has TRBV7-2 and TRBJ2-5; TRBD1 might be the D (5 bases). From germline, CDR1 is SGHTA and CDR2 FQGNSA. CDR3 length: 14 amino acids. The V and J ends lost 1 base and 0 bases respectively, with 6 bases between them. The CDR3 spells CASSLVGDQETQYF. The CDR3 coding sequence is TGTGCCAGCAGCTTAGTAGGGGACCAAGAGACCCAGTACTTC.

A single count supports this clone. The chain is built from TRBV18 and TRBJ2-7; tentatively, D is TRBD1 or TRBD2 (5 bases each). The length of the CDR3 is 16 residues. Germline CDR1 and CDR2: KGHSH and LQKENI. V lost 3 bases to trimming and J lost 2 bases, with 17 bases between them. The CDR3 protein is CASSPATSQGAYEQYF. The CDR3 DNA is TGTGCCAGCTCACCCGCCACATCCCAGGGAGCCTACGAGCAGTACTTC. Drawing the rest from reference TRBV18 and TRBJ2-7, the complete variable domain is NAGVMQNPRHLVRRRGQEARLRCSPMKGHSHVYWYRQLPEEGLKFMVYLQKENIIDESGMPKERFSAEFPKEGPSILRIQQVVRGDSAAYFCASSPATSQGAYEQYFGPGTRLTVT.

The chain has TRBV9 and TRBJ1-5, with D perhaps TRBD1 (6 bases). Germline V lookup: CDR1 SGDLS, CDR2 YYNGEE. This CDR3 comprises 15 residues. V gave up 0 bases and J gave up 3 bases, with 10 bases separating them. As DNA, the CDR3 is TGTGCCAGCAGCGTAGGGACAGCTAACAATCAGCCCCAGCATTTT. It encodes CASSVGTANNQPQHF.

This chain connects TRBV6-1 to TRBJ1-1, with 7 bases identical to TRBD1. The J segment lost 6 bases and the V segment lost 3 bases, leaving 7 bases of the junction unmatched. This CDR3 spans 14 amino acids. Germline lookup yields CDR1 MNHNS and CDR2 SASEGT. The CDR3 nucleotides are TGTGCCAGCAGTGAGAACAGGGGTTGGGCTGAAGCTTTCTTT. Residues: CASSENRGWAEAFF.